A few counts support the clone carrying this T cell receptor beta chain. The source of the sample is a study of blood T cell repertoires in COVID-19. V gave up 5 bases and J gave up 4 bases, with 12 bases separating them. The CDR3 runs to 15 residues. Germline lookup yields CDR1 LNHNV and CDR2 YYDKDF (reference sequence). Sequencing used immunoSEQ multiplex PCR; TCRdb keeps in-frame clones, though not all of them. The profile shows 130,000 to 150,000 clones, about 89% of them singletons. Input material: peripheral blood. This receptor was taken from a man in his forties or fifties who had recovered from COVID-19. V is TRBV15 and J is TRBJ1-6, with D maybe TRBD1 (6 bases). The CDR3 spells CATSHREVYNSPLHF. DNA for the CDR3: TGTGCCACCAGCCACAGGGAAGTTTATAATTCACCCCTCCACTTT.